The text below deals with one T cell receptor (beta chain). This clone occurred a few times. Its binding antigen is unknown. Base qualities are not at hand, and no much larger clone is one base apart. These data belong to a study of blood T cell repertoires in COVID-19 (dated by TCRdb to the early 2020s). With regard to the full study: Samples from collaborators originated in the United States, Italy and Spain and spanned both the acute and convalescent phases of COVID-19. The material from the prospective study consisted of cDNA or gDNA derived from T cells, B-cell-depleted T cells, or PBMCs. Nearly every sample came with metadata listing a de-identified subject ID, COVID-19 status, age in years and sex. The samples were drawn from the first 160 participants of the ongoing ImmuneRACE study and from roughly 1,300 subjects provided by 6 global collaborators. The repertoires were released in a freely available public database intended as a resource for research on the immune response to SARS-CoV-2. Subjects who had been exposed to COVID-19, were actively infected with it, or had recovered from it provided the deeply sampled blood TCRbeta repertoires that made up the dataset. HLA class I and class II types, where available, came from metadata supplied by the sample provider rather than from assay-based typing. Summary of the overall study and its limitations: How much clinical and demographic metadata was included differed by source and by participant, and the metadata was provided uncurated.

Participants in the prospective study were enrolled through a virtual design, were aged about 18 to 100 years, and lived in roughly 24 United States geographic areas. In the prospective study, cohorts were assigned on the basis of participant-reported clinical history obtained from a screening survey and a study questionnaire. Mobile phlebotomists in the prospective study collected whole blood, serum and a nasopharyngeal or oropharyngeal swab from every participant. Prospective study participants could optionally give additional blood draws and questionnaires over an approximately two-month period. Before DNA extraction, blood samples from the prospective study were shipped at room temperature or frozen. Via the germline V gene (reference sequence), CDR1 is LNHNV and CDR2 YYDKDF. The cysteine opens and the phenylalanine closes a CDR3 of 13 amino acids. Only the CDR3 DNA stays, 39 bases, in frame from base 1. V is cut by 0 bases and J by 8 bases, and the space between the germline ends is 7 bases.

TCRbeta CDR3 regions were amplified from genomic DNA using the immunoSEQ Assay, a bias-controlled multiplex PCR. In the source study's methods: Within the assay, amplification of reference gene primers was used to estimate how many nucleated cells each sample contained. To quantify the absolute abundance of each unique TCRbeta CDR3 rearrangement, sequence reads were collapsed and filtered. Productive Simpson clonality was computed per sample as the square root of Simpson's diversity index over productive rearrangements. TCRdb retrieved this table from immuneACCESS and kept in-frame rearrangements only. Not all clones are present; in checked studies, unresolved V genes account for under half, and no reason is known for the remainder. The V and J calls and clone size come from that table; D and trimming were worked out from the DNA. In all, the sample holds approximately 210,000 clones, and 81% of those were seen once. Of the sample, approximately 9% is held by the ten largest clones.

The sequence links TRBV15 to TRBJ1-4, with no confidently assigned D gene. The receptor's source is a woman aged 50 to 60 with acute COVID-19. Sequences were obtained from PBMCs or T cells enriched from blood (not recorded which). The bases read TGTGCCACCAGCAGAGATCAGAACGAAAAACTGTTTTTT. It codes for CATSRDQNEKLFF.